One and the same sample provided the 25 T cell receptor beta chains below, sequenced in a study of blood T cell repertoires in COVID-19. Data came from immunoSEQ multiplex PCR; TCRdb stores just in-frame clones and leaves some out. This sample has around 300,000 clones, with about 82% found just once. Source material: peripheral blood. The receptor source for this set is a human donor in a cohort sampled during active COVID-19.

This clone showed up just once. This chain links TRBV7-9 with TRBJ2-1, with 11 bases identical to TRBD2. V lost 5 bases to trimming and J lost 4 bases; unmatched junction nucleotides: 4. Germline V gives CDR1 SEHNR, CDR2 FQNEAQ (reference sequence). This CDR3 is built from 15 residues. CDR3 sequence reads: CASSDSGGAYNEQFF. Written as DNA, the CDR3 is TGTGCCAGCAGCGATAGCGGGGGGGCTTACAATGAGCAGTTCTTC.

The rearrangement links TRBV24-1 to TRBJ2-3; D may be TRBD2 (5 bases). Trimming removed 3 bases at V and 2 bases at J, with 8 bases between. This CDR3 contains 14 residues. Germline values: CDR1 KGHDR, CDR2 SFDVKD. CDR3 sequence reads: CATSDPGVTDTQYF. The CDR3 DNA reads TGTGCCACCAGTGATCCCGGGGTCACAGATACGCAGTATTTT.

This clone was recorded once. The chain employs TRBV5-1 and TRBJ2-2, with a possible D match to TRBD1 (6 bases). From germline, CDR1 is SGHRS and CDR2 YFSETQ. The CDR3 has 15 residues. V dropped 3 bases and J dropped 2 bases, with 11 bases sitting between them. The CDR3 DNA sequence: TGCGCCAGCAGCTATGGGGGCCTAAACACCGGGGAGCTGTTTTTT. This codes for CASSYGGLNTGELFF.

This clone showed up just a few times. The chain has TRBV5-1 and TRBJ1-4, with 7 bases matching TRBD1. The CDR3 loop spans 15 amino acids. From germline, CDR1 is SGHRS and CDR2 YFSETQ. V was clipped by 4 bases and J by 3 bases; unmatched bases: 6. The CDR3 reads CASSVQGQPNEKLFF. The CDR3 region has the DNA TGCGCCAGCAGCGTACAGGGACAGCCTAATGAAAAACTGTTTTTT.

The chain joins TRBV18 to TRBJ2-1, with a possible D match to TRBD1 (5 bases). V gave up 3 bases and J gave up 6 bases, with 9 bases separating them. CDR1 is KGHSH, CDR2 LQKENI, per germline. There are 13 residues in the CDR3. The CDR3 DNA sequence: TGTGCCAGCTCACCCCCTGGGGCCAATGAGCAGTTCTTC. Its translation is CASSPPGANEQFF.

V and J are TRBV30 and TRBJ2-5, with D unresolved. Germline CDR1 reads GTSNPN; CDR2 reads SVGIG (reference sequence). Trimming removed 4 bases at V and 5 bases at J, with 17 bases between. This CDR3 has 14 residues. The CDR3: CAWTDWSTSETQYF. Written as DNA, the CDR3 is TGTGCCTGGACTGACTGGTCCACCTCGGAGACCCAGTACTTC.

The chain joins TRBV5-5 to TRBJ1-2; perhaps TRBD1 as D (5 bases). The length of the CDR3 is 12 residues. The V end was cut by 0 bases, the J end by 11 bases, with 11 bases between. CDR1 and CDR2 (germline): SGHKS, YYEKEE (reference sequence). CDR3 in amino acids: CASSLERQQYTF. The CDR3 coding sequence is TGTGCCAGCAGCTTGGAGCGACAGCAGTACACCTTC.

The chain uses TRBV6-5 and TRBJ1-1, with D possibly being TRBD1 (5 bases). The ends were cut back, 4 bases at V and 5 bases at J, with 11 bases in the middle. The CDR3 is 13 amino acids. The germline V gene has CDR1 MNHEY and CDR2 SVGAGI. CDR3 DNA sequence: TGTGCCAGCAGTTCAGGGTCGTTAACTGAAGCTTTCTTT. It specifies CASSSGSLTEAFF.

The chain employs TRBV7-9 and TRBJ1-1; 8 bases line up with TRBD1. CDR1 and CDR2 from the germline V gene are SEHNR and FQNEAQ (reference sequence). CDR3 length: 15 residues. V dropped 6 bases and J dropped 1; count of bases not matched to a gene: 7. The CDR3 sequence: CASRRPGTGNTEAFF. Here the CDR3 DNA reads TGTGCCAGCAGGAGACCGGGGACAGGGAACACTGAAGCTTTCTTT.

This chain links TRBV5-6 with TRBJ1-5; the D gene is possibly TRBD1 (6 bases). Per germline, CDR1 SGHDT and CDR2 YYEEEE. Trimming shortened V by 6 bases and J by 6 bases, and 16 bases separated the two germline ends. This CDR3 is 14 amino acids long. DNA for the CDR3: TGTGCCAGCAATTCTCGGGACACCCTTCAGCCCCAGCATTTT. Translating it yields CASNSRDTLQPQHF.

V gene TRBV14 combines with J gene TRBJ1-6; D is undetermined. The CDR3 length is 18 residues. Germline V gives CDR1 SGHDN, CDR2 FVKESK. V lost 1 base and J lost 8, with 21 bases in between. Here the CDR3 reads CASSQVGRTGPIHSPLHF. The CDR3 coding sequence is TGTGCCAGCAGCCAAGTGGGGAGAACGGGTCCCATTCATTCACCCCTCCACTTT.

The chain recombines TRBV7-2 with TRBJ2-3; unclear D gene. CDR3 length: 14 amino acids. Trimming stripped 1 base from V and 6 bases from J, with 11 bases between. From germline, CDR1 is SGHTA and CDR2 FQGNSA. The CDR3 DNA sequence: TGTGCCAGCAGCTTAGGGGTGGGCCCTGATACGCAGTATTTT. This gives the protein CASSLGVGPDTQYF.

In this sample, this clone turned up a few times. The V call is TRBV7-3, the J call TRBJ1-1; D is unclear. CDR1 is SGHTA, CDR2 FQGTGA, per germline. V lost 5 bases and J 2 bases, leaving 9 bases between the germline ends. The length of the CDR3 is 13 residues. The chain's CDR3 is CASSHGVNTEAFF. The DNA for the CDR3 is TGTGCCAGCAGCCACGGGGTTAACACTGAAGCTTTCTTT.

The CDR3 protein is CASSSGLAGSYEQYF. The CDR3 DNA follows: TGTGCCAGCAGCTCGGGACTAGCGGGCTCCTACGAGCAGTACTTC. The rearrangement uses TRBV5-6 and TRBJ2-7; TRBD2 agrees at 12 bases. Germline V gives CDR1 SGHDT, CDR2 YYEEEE. The J segment lost 0 bases and the V segment lost 3 bases, leaving 1 base of the junction unmatched. CDR3 length: 15 residues.

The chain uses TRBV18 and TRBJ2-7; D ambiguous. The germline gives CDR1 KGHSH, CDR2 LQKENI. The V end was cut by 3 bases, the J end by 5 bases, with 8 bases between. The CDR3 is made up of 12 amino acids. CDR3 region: CASSPEVDEQYF. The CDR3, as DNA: TGTGCCAGCTCACCCGAGGTGGACGAGCAGTACTTC.

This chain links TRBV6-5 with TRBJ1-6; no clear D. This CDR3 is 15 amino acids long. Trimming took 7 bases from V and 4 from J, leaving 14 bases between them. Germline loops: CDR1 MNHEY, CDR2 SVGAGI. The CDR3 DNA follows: TGTGCCAGCACGGTCTCAGAGGCTTATAATTCACCCCTCCACTTT. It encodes CASTVSEAYNSPLHF.

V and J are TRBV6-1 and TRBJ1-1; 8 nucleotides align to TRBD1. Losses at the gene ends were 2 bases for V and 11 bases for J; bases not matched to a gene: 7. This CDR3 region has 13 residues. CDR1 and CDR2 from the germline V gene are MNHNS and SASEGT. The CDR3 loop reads CASSEQGARRAFF. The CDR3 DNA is TGTGCCAGCAGTGAACAGGGGGCCCGAAGGGCTTTCTTT.

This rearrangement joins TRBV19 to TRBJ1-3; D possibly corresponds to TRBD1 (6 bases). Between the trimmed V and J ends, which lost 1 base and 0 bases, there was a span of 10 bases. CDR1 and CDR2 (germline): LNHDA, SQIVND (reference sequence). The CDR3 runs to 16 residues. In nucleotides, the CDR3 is TGTGCCAGTAGTATAGCGGGGGGCAGCTCTGGAAACACCATATATTTT. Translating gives CASSIAGGSSGNTIYF.

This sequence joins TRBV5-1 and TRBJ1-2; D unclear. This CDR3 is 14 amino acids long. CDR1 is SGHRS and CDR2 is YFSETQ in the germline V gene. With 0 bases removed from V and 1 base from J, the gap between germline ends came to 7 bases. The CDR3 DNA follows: TGCGCCAGCAGCTTGGATGCGTTTAACTATGGCTACACCTTC. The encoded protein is CASSLDAFNYGYTF.

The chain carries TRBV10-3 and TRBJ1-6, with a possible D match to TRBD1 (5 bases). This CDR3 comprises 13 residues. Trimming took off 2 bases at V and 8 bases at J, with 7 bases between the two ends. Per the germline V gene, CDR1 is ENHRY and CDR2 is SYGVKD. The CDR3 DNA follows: TGTGCCATCAGTGAGACAGGTTATTCACCCCTCCACTTT. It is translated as CAISETGYSPLHF.

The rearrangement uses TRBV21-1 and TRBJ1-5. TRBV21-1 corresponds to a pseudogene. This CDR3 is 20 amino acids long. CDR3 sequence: CASSKKRARPGGGSNQPQHF. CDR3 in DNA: TGTGCCAGCAGCAAAAAAAGAGCTCGTCCCGGGGGAGGGAGCAATCAGCCCCAGCATTTT.

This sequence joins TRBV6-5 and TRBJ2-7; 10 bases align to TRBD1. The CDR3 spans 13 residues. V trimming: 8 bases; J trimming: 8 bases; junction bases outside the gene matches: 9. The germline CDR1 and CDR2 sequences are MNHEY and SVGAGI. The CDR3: CASGYRDRGQQYF. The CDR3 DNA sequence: TGTGCCAGCGGATACCGGGACAGGGGACAGCAGTACTTC.

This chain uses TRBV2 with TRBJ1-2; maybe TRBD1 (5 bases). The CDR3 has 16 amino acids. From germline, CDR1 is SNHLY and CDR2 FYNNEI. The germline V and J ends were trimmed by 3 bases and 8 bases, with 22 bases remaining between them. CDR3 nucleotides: TGTGCCAGCAGTGACGAAAGGGTTCTCTTCGGGGGGGGCTACACCTTC. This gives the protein CASSDERVLFGGGYTF.

This CDR3 reads CASSQGYTEAFF. CDR3 nucleotides: TGTGCCAGCTCGCAGGGATACACTGAAGCTTTCTTT. This chain links TRBV9 with TRBJ1-1, with D possibly TRBD1 on 5 matching bases. The CDR3 runs 12 residues. V gave up 7 bases and J gave up 3 bases, with 10 bases separating them. Germline V gene sequence: CDR1 SGDLS, CDR2 YYNGEE.

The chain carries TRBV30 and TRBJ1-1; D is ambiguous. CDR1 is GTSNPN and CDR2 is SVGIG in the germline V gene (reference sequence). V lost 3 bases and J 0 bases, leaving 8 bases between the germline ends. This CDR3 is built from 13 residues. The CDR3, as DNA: TGTGCCTGGAGGGAGGGATTGAACACTGAAGCTTTCTTT. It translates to CAWREGLNTEAFF.